Each of the 5 T cell receptor beta chains below was sequenced from the same sample in a study of T cell changes during pregnancy in multiple sclerosis. Using immunoSEQ multiplex PCR, the repertoire was profiled, and TCRdb retains in-frame clones only, with some absent. The top ten hold more than 0.9% of the sample, which has about 70,000 clones, 90% to 95% seen once. The sample was peripheral blood, taken in the third trimester of pregnancy. These TCRs come from a female donor with multiple sclerosis, enrolled in a pregnancy study.

V is TRBV6-5 and J is TRBJ1-3; D call uncertain. V gave up 6 bases and J gave up 4 bases, with 10 bases separating them. CDR1 is MNHEY and CDR2 is SVGAGI in the germline V gene. The CDR3 runs to 13 residues. CDR3 DNA sequence: TGTGCCAGCAGGGCCCTCTCAGGAAACACCATATATTTT. Its protein product is CASRALSGNTIYF.

CDR3 in amino acids: CASSTMGQGSGNTIYF. As DNA, the CDR3 is TGTGCCAGTAGTACCATGGGACAGGGCTCTGGAAACACCATATATTTT. The rearrangement joins TRBV19 to TRBJ1-3, with 9 nucleotides matching TRBD1. Trimming at V came to 4 bases and at J to 0 bases, leaving 4 bases not matched to a gene. This CDR3 spans 16 amino acids. In germline, CDR1 is LNHDA, CDR2 SQIVND (reference sequence).

The CDR3 DNA reads TGTGCCAGCAGTTACCTCAGCACAGATACGCAGTATTTT. Protein product: CASSYLSTDTQYF. The rearrangement links TRBV6-5 to TRBJ2-3; unclear D gene. The V end lost 2 bases, the J end lost 0 bases, and 3 bases lay between the germline ends. The CDR3 is 13 amino acids. CDR1 is MNHEY and CDR2 is SVGAGI in the germline V gene.

V and J are TRBV5-6 and TRBJ1-2, with a possible D match to TRBD1 (5 bases). V shed 0 bases and J shed 4 bases, with 10 bases lying between them. In germline, CDR1 is SGHDT, CDR2 YYEEEE. The CDR3 contains 14 residues. The CDR3 region is CASSLGTRGYGYTF. The CDR3, as DNA: TGTGCCAGCAGCTTGGGAACAAGGGGCTATGGCTACACCTTC.

This chain links TRBV18 with TRBJ1-3; no clear D gene. CDR1 is KGHSH and CDR2 is LQKENI in the germline V gene. The ends were cut back, 2 bases at V and 2 bases at J, with 13 bases in the middle. The CDR3 length is 16 residues. The DNA of the CDR3 is TGTGCCAGCTCACCAATGGGTTTAGCCGCTGGAAACACCATATATTTT. Protein sequence: CASSPMGLAAGNTIYF.